The 23 T cell receptor beta chains below were found in one sample sequenced in a study of CD8 T cells in Susac syndrome. RNA was extracted with the RNeasy kit, and a quantity of roughly 0.5 to 1 ug was reverse transcribed using random hexamers. A single record per CDR3 protein comes from TCRdb applying MiXCR to the immunoSEQ multiplex PCR reads. The sample carries about 90,000 distinct CDR3 sequences, roughly 96% recorded once. Sequencing input: CD8+ T cells from PBMCs. Receptors were obtained from a human donor with Susac syndrome.

CDR3 sequence reads: CASSVGAGDIQETQYF. CDR3 in DNA: TGTGCCAGCAGTGTAGGAGCGGGGGATATCCAAGAGACCCAGTACTTC. The gene calls are TRBV2 and TRBJ2-5, with TRBD2 matching over 8 bases. Germline trimming cut 4 bases from V and 1 base from J; bases unmatched to any gene: 8. The germline V gene encodes CDR1 SNHLY and CDR2 FYNNEI. The CDR3 contains 16 residues.

The chain links TRBV3-1 to TRBJ2-6; TRBD2 matches 10 bases. This CDR3 is built from 18 residues. CDR1 is LGHDT and CDR2 is YNNKEL in the germline V gene (reference sequence). After removal of 0 bases from V and 3 bases from J, the junction contained 5 bases not matched to a gene. CDR3 amino acids: CASSQELAGQSGANVLTF. The DNA of the CDR3 is TGTGCCAGCAGCCAAGAACTAGCGGGACAAAGTGGGGCCAACGTCCTGACTTTC.

The chain couples TRBV30 to TRBJ1-2; D may be TRBD1 (6 bases). Germline V lookup: CDR1 GTSNPN, CDR2 SVGIG (reference sequence). This CDR3 is 14 amino acids long. The V and J ends lost 3 bases and 0 bases respectively, with 11 bases between them. The CDR3 spells CAWRTGGANYGYTF. CDR3 in DNA: TGTGCCTGGAGGACAGGCGGGGCTAACTATGGCTACACCTTC. Using reference TRBV30 and TRBJ1-2 for the parts outside the CDR3, the full variable domain is SQTIHQWPATLVQPVGSPLSLECTVEGTSNPNLYWYRQAAGRGLQLLFYSVGIGQISSEVPQNLSASRPQDRQFILSSKKLLLSDSGFYLCAWRTGGANYGYTFGSGTRLTVV.

The chain links TRBV4-3 to TRBJ1-1; D uncertain. The CDR3 length is 14 residues. Trimming removed 0 bases at V and 1 base at J, with 6 bases between. Per the germline V gene, CDR1 is LGHNA and CDR2 is YSLEER. In nucleotides, the CDR3 is TGCGCCAGCAGCCAAGAAAGCTCGAACACTGAAGCTTTCTTT. It encodes CASSQESSNTEAFF.

V usage is TRBV20-1 and J usage is TRBJ2-1, with no clear D. Trimming removed 4 bases at V and 8 bases at J, with 12 bases between. Germline V gene lookup returns CDR1 DFQATT and CDR2 SNEGSKA (reference sequence). This CDR3 spans 12 amino acids. The CDR3 nucleotides read TGCAGTGCTACTGGCCCGGCCTATGAGCAGTTCTTC. Amino acids: CSATGPAYEQFF.

This clonotype occurred once. This chain links TRBV19 with TRBJ1-1; D ambiguous. The germline CDR1 and CDR2 sequences are LNHDA and SQIVND (reference sequence). The V gene lost 3 bases and the J gene lost 2 bases, with 4 bases spanning the gap. The length of the CDR3 is 12 residues. The DNA for the CDR3 is TGTGCCAGTAGTATCCGAAACACTGAAGCTTTCTTT. Translating gives CASSIRNTEAFF. The full variable domain, its missing parts supplied by reference TRBV19 and TRBJ1-1, is DGGITQSPKYLFRKEGQNVTLSCEQNLNHDAMYWYRQDPGQGLRLIYYSQIVNDFQKGDIAEGYSVSREKKESFPLTVTSAQKNPTAFYLCASSIRNTEAFFGQGTRLTVV.

The J gene is TRBJ1-3, the V gene TRBV7-9; the D is unclear. V was trimmed by 2 bases and J by 0 bases, leaving 5 bases between them. Germline CDR1 SEHNR, CDR2 FQNEAQ (reference sequence). The CDR3 length is 14 residues. The CDR3 reads CASSLLLSGNTIYF. CDR3 nucleotide sequence: TGTGCCAGCAGCTTACTCCTCTCTGGAAACACCATATATTTT.

V and J are TRBV15 and TRBJ1-2; D call uncertain. This CDR3 region has 13 residues. Germline V gene sequence: CDR1 LNHNV, CDR2 YYDKDF (reference sequence). V dropped 3 bases and J dropped 2 bases, with 7 bases sitting between them. The CDR3 bases are TGTGCCACCAGCAGCACAGTGAACTATGGCTACACCTTC. Its protein product is CATSSTVNYGYTF.

V gene TRBV15 combines with J gene TRBJ2-5; 9 bases fit TRBD1. The V gene's germline CDR1 is LNHNV and CDR2 YYDKDF (reference sequence). J gave up 2 bases and V 9 bases, and 1 base lay outside the gene matches. The CDR3 consists of 12 residues. CDR3 DNA sequence: TGTGCCACTGACAGGGGGCAAGAGACCCAGTACTTC. This codes for CATDRGQETQYF.

The chain links TRBV6-5 to TRBJ2-7; 7 bases line up with TRBD2. The V and J ends lost 5 bases and 3 bases, in that order; junction bases with no gene match: 7. CDR1 and CDR2 (germline): MNHEY, SVGAGI. The CDR3 runs 14 residues. The CDR3 nucleotides read TGTGCCAGCAGTCCGATGGGCGGGGGCTACGAGCAGTACTTC. Translating it yields CASSPMGGGYEQYF.

The V call is TRBV12-3 or TRBV12-4, the J call TRBJ2-5; D is uncertain. Trimming pared 3 bases from V and 1 base from J, leaving 9 bases between. This CDR3 contains 14 residues. CDR3 bases: TGTGCCAGCAGTTTGGTCCATAGCCAAGAGACCCAGTACTTC. It codes for CASSLVHSQETQYF.

J is TRBJ1-1 and V is TRBV20-1; the D gene is possibly TRBD1 (6 bases). The CDR3 is 14 residues long. The V and J ends lost 5 bases and 2 bases respectively, with 15 bases between them. In germline, CDR1 is DFQATT, CDR2 SNEGSKA (reference sequence). The CDR3 loop is CSAPRTAYNTEAFF. CDR3 nucleotide sequence: TGCAGTGCTCCGAGGACAGCTTATAACACTGAAGCTTTCTTT.

The chain joins TRBV12-3 or TRBV12-4 to TRBJ1-2; tentatively, D is TRBD1 (5 bases). The CDR3 length is 13 residues. V was pared by 5 bases and J by 8 bases, with 15 bases between. The chain's CDR3 is CASSIPGRGGYTF. DNA for the CDR3: TGTGCCAGCAGTATACCGGGACGTGGAGGCTACACCTTC.

The genes are TRBV25-1 and TRBJ1-2, with TRBD1 matching 8 bases. The CDR3 is made up of 15 amino acids. The germline V gene has CDR1 MGHDK and CDR2 SYGVNS. The junction had 7 bases not matched to a gene; V was cut back by 4 bases and J by 3 bases. This CDR3 reads CASSGPGGKDYGYTF. CDR3 nucleotide sequence: TGTGCCAGCAGTGGCCCAGGGGGCAAGGACTATGGCTACACCTTC.

V and J are TRBV6-5 and TRBJ2-3, with TRBD1 identical over 8 bases. The V gene end was trimmed by 8 bases and the J gene end by 3 bases; junction bases not matched to a gene: 7. CDR1 is MNHEY and CDR2 is SVGAGI in the germline V gene. CDR3 length: 14 amino acids. CDR3 residues: CASGAGGKTDTQYF. As DNA, the CDR3 is TGTGCCAGCGGGGCAGGGGGCAAAACAGATACGCAGTATTTT.

This chain links TRBV6-2 or TRBV6-3 with TRBJ1-1; D gene uncertain. The CDR3 has 13 residues. CDR1 and CDR2 (germline): MNHEY, SVGEGT. With 4 bases removed from V and 4 bases from J, the gap between germline ends came to 10 bases. DNA for the CDR3: TGTGCCAGCAGTTTGGGGATTTTCACTGAAGCTTTCTTT. Its translation is CASSLGIFTEAFF.

This chain uses TRBV10-3 with TRBJ1-4; D not certain. Germline values: CDR1 ENHRY, CDR2 SYGVKD. CDR3 length equals 15 residues. The V end lost 0 bases, the J end lost 7 bases, and 12 bases lay between the germline ends. The CDR3 coding sequence is TGTGCCATCAGTGAGTCCGCGGGGAATAGTGAAAAACTGTTTTTT. Translating it yields CAISESAGNSEKLFF.

V gene TRBV20-1 combines with J gene TRBJ1-5; maybe TRBD1 (6 bases). Deletions cut 5 bases from V and 9 bases from J, with 14 bases between. The CDR3 is made up of 12 amino acids. Germline V gene lookup returns CDR1 DFQATT and CDR2 SNEGSKA (reference sequence). The CDR3 here is CSAYRADAPQHF. CDR3 sequence (DNA): TGCAGTGCTTACAGGGCCGACGCGCCCCAGCATTTT.

The J gene is TRBJ1-6, the V gene TRBV30, with D perhaps TRBD1 (5 bases). This CDR3 comprises 13 residues. The germline V gene encodes CDR1 GTSNPN and CDR2 SVGIG (reference sequence). V lost 4 bases and J lost 7, with 11 bases in between. The CDR3 sequence is CAWIIGTNSPLHF. The CDR3 nucleotides read TGTGCCTGGATCATAGGGACCAATTCACCCCTCCACTTT.

The chain employs TRBV12-3 or TRBV12-4 and TRBJ1-5; D remains ambiguous. V was pared by 4 bases and J by 3 bases, with 7 bases between. CDR3 length equals 13 residues. CDR3 DNA: TGTGCCAGCAGTTCGCGCCCCAATCAGCCCCAGCATTTT. Translation gives CASSSRPNQPQHF.

V is TRBV20-1 and J is TRBJ2-7; D unresolved. V gave up 6 bases and J gave up 6 bases, with 21 bases separating them. The CDR3 extends over 14 amino acids. The V gene's germline CDR1 is DFQATT and CDR2 SNEGSKA (reference sequence). Here the CDR3 DNA reads TGCAGTGCCCCCCATCGCTCAGCTGAAGGCGAGCAGTACTTC. This encodes CSAPHRSAEGEQYF.

This chain uses TRBV20-1 with TRBJ1-1; 8 positions match TRBD1. The trim removed 6 bases at V and 6 bases at J, leaving 12 bases unmatched. The CDR3 sequence is 14 residues long. The germline V gene encodes CDR1 DFQATT and CDR2 SNEGSKA (reference sequence). The CDR3 bases are TGCAGTGCCTCGCCAGGGGGCAGGACCGCTGAAGCTTTCTTT. Protein sequence: CSASPGGRTAEAFF.

The rearrangement joins TRBV20-1 to TRBJ2-1, with a tentative D call TRBD1 (5 bases). Deletions cut 0 bases from V and 5 bases from J, with 8 bases between. Per the germline V gene, CDR1 is DFQATT and CDR2 is SNEGSKA (reference sequence). The CDR3 contains 13 residues. The CDR3: CSARDDSDNEQFF. CDR3 bases: TGCAGTGCTAGAGACGACAGCGACAATGAGCAGTTCTTC.